The 6 T cell receptor beta chains below were found in one sample sequenced in a study of blood T cell repertoires in COVID-19. Sequencing was performed with immunoSEQ multiplex PCR; in TCRdb, only in-frame clones are kept and a portion is missing. The sample carries under 150,000 clones, approximately 85% recorded once. Sequencing was performed on peripheral blood. These receptor sequences come from a woman in her sixties with COVID-19, enrolled during active disease.

The genes are TRBV4-2 and TRBJ1-3; no clear D. The germline V and J ends were trimmed by 2 bases and 5 bases, with 7 bases remaining between them. CDR3 length: 13 amino acids. Looked up from germline, CDR1 is LGHNA and CDR2 is YNFKEQ. This CDR3 is CASSQHDRNTIYF. CDR3 coding DNA: TGTGCCAGCAGCCAACACGACAGAAACACCATATATTTT.

The rearrangement uses TRBV10-3 and TRBJ1-1; D unresolved. This CDR3 spans 11 amino acids. Germline V CDR1 and CDR2: ENHRY, SYGVKD. Trimming stripped 11 bases from V and 6 bases from J, with 13 bases between. The CDR3 is CAARSGPEAFF. The CDR3 DNA is TGTGCCGCCCGAAGTGGCCCTGAAGCTTTCTTT.

This chain links TRBV10-1 with TRBJ2-2; 11 nucleotides align to TRBD2. This CDR3 contains 16 residues. The V gene's germline CDR1 is WNHNN and CDR2 SYGVQD (reference sequence). V dropped 7 bases and J dropped 4; count of bases not matched to a gene: 8. The chain's CDR3 is CASILAGGRGTGELFF. The DNA for the CDR3 is TGCGCCAGCATATTAGCGGGGGGGCGTGGCACCGGGGAGCTGTTTTTT.

Only a few counts were recorded for this clone. This rearrangement joins TRBV5-5 to TRBJ2-5, with 12 bases that match TRBD2. Germline V gives CDR1 SGHKS, CDR2 YYEKEE (reference sequence). J lost 5 bases, V lost 4 bases, and 9 bases had no gene match. The CDR3 is 16 amino acids. Here the CDR3 reads CASSKTSGGLAETQYF. In DNA, the CDR3 is TGTGCCAGCAGCAAAACTAGCGGGGGGCTGGCGGAGACCCAGTACTTC. Drawing the rest from reference TRBV5-5 and TRBJ2-5, the complete variable domain is DAGVTQSPTHLIKTRGQQVTLRCSPISGHKSVSWYQQVLGQGPQFIFQYYEKEERGRGNFPDRFSARQFPNYSSELNVNALLLGDSALYLCASSKTSGGLAETQYFGPGTRLLVL.

The CDR3 DNA sequence: TGTGCCAGCAGTTCCCCAGGCGGGGGGGACTACGAGCAGTACTTC. Residues: CASSSPGGGDYEQYF. The chain combines TRBV28 with TRBJ2-7, with TRBD2 identical over 9 bases. This CDR3 has 15 amino acids. The V and J ends lost 4 bases and 3 bases, in that order; junction bases with no gene match: 7. Germline V CDR1 and CDR2: MDHEN, SYDVKM.

The J gene is TRBJ2-3, the V gene TRBV24-1; 11 bases map to TRBD1. This CDR3 spans 12 amino acids. J was trimmed by 7 bases and V by 9 bases; bases with no gene match: 2. Germline-derived CDR1 and CDR2 are KGHDR and SFDVKD. The CDR3 DNA reads as TGTGCCACCGGACAGGGGGCTAATACGCAGTATTTT. It specifies CATGQGANTQYF.